A single sample gave rise to the 13 T cell receptor beta chains below, sequenced in a study of cytomegalovirus exposure and HLA in healthy donors. The primer mix had 60 Vbeta and 13 Jbeta primers. Libraries were prepared by immunoSEQ multiplex PCR; TCRdb keeps only in-frame clonotypes and omits some of them. The table has some 130,000 clones, about four fifths seen once. The source material was PBMCs. The receptors derive from a man aged 18 to 29 in good health and CMV-seronegative.

This chain links TRBV6-1 with TRBJ2-7; 7 nucleotides align to TRBD1. This CDR3 has 14 amino acids. Trimming removed 6 bases from V and 3 bases from J; junction bases left unmatched: 8. CDR1 MNHNS and CDR2 SASEGT come from the germline V gene. CDR3 coding DNA: TGTGCCAGCAGGTTAGGACAGGCCCACTACGAGCAGTACGTC. Amino acids: CASRLGQAHYEQYV.

V and J are TRBV5-4 and TRBJ1-2; D is possibly TRBD1 (6 bases). Trimming took 0 bases from V and 3 from J, leaving 15 bases between them. CDR3 length equals 16 residues. Germline assignment: CDR1 SGHNT and CDR2 YYREEE (reference sequence). CDR3 bases: TGTGCCAGCAGCTTGGATCCCAGGGGATATGACTATGGCTACACCTTC. This sequence encodes CASSLDPRGYDYGYTF.

V is TRBV13 and J is TRBJ2-3, with TRBD1 matching 7 bases. From germline, CDR1 is PRHDT and CDR2 FYEKMQ (reference sequence). This CDR3 region has 15 residues. The junction had 5 bases not matched to a gene; V was cut back by 1 base and J by 4 bases. The CDR3 protein is CASSLEGQNSDTQYF. The CDR3 region has the DNA TGTGCCAGCAGCTTAGAGGGACAGAACTCAGATACGCAGTATTTT.

The rearrangement links TRBV14 to TRBJ1-1, with D unresolved. This CDR3 has 14 amino acids. Deletions cut 0 bases from V and 10 bases from J, with 15 bases between. Looked up from germline, CDR1 is SGHDN and CDR2 is FVKESK. This chain's CDR3 is CASSQDFGRLRAFF. The CDR3 DNA reads TGTGCCAGCAGCCAAGATTTCGGCAGGCTGAGAGCTTTCTTT.

V and J are TRBV6-1 and TRBJ2-7; 13 bases agree with TRBD2. Per germline, CDR1 MNHNS and CDR2 SASEGT. The trim removed 6 bases at V and 6 bases at J, leaving 5 bases unmatched. CDR3 length: 14 amino acids. The CDR3 reads CASRGTSGAVEQYF. Here the CDR3 DNA reads TGTGCCAGCAGAGGGACTAGCGGGGCCGTCGAGCAGTACTTC.

Only a few counts were recorded for this clone. At the DNA level, this CDR3 is encoded by other sequences in the same sample as well. The genes are TRBV27 and TRBJ2-7; the match to TRBD2 covers 14 bases. Germline CDR1 reads MNHEY; CDR2 reads SMNVEV (reference sequence). The CDR3 loop spans 15 amino acids. V lost 6 bases to trimming and J lost 0 bases; unmatched junction nucleotides: 1. CDR3 in DNA: TGTGCCAGCAGAGGGACTAGCGGGAGCTCCTACGAGCAGTACTTC. Its translation: CASRGTSGSSYEQYF.

The rearrangement links TRBV23-1 to TRBJ1-4, with 7 bases identical to TRBD1. TRBV23-1 is assigned to the ORF class and has an uncertain function. V shed 4 bases, J shed 7 bases, and the junction held 9 bases outside the gene matches. The CDR3 extends over 15 amino acids. The CDR3, as DNA: TGCGCCAGCAGTCCGGCGACAGGGTGGGTTGAAAAACTGTTTTTT. Residues: CASSPATGWVEKLFF.

The chain recombines TRBV6-6 with TRBJ1-1; D remains ambiguous. V lost 0 bases to trimming and J lost 0 bases, with 8 bases between them. Germline V gene data show CDR1 as MNHNY and CDR2 as SVGAGI (reference sequence). The CDR3 loop spans 15 amino acids. CDR3 loop: CASSYSARMNTEAFF. CDR3 in DNA: TGTGCCAGCAGTTACTCGGCTAGGATGAACACTGAAGCTTTCTTT.

The chain joins TRBV27 to TRBJ1-5, with 8 bases fitting TRBD1. J gave up 6 bases and V 6 bases, and 10 bases lay outside the gene matches. The CDR3 totals 15 residues. CDR1 is MNHEY and CDR2 is SMNVEV in the germline V gene (reference sequence). The CDR3 reads CASSHRTGGSQPQHF. As DNA, the CDR3 is TGTGCCAGCAGCCATAGAACAGGGGGTAGTCAGCCCCAGCATTTT.

The chain employs TRBV5-1 and TRBJ2-1, with a possible D match to TRBD1 (5 bases). Germline V CDR1 and CDR2: SGHRS, YFSETQ. V was cut by 0 bases and J by 4 bases, with 11 bases left in between. The CDR3 extends over 15 amino acids. The CDR3, as DNA: TGCGCCAGCAGCTTGGAGGGGTCCCCATACAATGAGCAGTTCTTC. It specifies CASSLEGSPYNEQFF.

V gene TRBV2 combines with J gene TRBJ2-7; 9 positions match TRBD2. The ends lost 7 bases at V and 3 bases at J; junction bases unmatched: 7. This CDR3 comprises 14 residues. CDR1 and CDR2 (germline): SNHLY, FYNNEI. CDR3 in amino acids: CASNEASGNYEQYF. As DNA, the CDR3 is TGTGCCAGCAACGAGGCTAGCGGGAACTACGAGCAGTACTTC.

This chain links TRBV28 with TRBJ2-6, with D hard to call. CDR1 is MDHEN and CDR2 is SYDVKM in the germline V gene. Trimming removed 2 bases at V and 4 bases at J, with 9 bases between. This CDR3 is built from 15 residues. CDR3 loop: CASSLASRGANVLTF. The DNA of the CDR3 is TGTGCCAGCAGTTTAGCATCCCGGGGGGCCAACGTCCTGACTTTC. The complete variable domain, with remaining parts taken from reference TRBV28 and TRBJ2-6, reads DVKVTQSSRYLVKRTGEKVFLECVQDMDHENMFWYRQDPGLGLRLIYFSYDVKMKEKGDIPEGYSVSREKKERFSLILESASTNQTSMYLCASSLASRGANVLTFGAGSRLTVL.

The chain couples TRBV6-1 to TRBJ2-7, with 8 bases fitting TRBD1. Germline assignment: CDR1 MNHNS and CDR2 SASEGT. V lost 5 bases, J lost 6 bases, and 9 bases stayed unmatched. This CDR3 spans 14 amino acids. The CDR3 coding sequence is TGTGCCAGCAGTCCAGACAGGGGCCCATCCGAGCAGTACGTC. It is translated as CASSPDRGPSEQYV.